This passage covers 5 T cell receptor beta chains from one sample sequenced in a study of CD8 T cells in ankylosing spondylitis. MiXCR, run by TCRdb on the 5' RACE reads, gives a single entry per CDR3 protein. The sample carries 36,000 or so distinct CDR3 sequences, about an eighth recorded once. The source material was synovial fluid, either unsorted or a sorted T cell fraction (not recorded which). The receptor set was obtained from a male donor with ankylosing spondylitis.

This clonotype was seen ten or more times. The chain carries TRBV5-1 and TRBJ2-7; the D gene could be TRBD1 or TRBD2 (5 bases each). CDR1 and CDR2 from the germline V gene are SGHRS and YFSETQ. Trimming stripped 3 bases from V and 0 bases from J, with 10 bases between. CDR3 length: 14 residues. CDR3 residues: CASSSGASSYEQYF. The CDR3, as DNA: TGCGCCAGCAGCTCCGGGGCGTCCTCCTACGAGCAGTACTTC.

The table lists this clonotype with many counts. The chain links TRBV6-2 or TRBV6-3 to TRBJ2-2, with D hard to call. Germline CDR1 reads MNHEY; CDR2 reads SVGEGT. V shed 5 bases and J shed 3 bases, with 13 bases lying between them. The CDR3 extends over 15 amino acids. The CDR3 loop is CASSDETLDTGELFF. The CDR3 DNA is TGTGCCAGCAGTGATGAGACGTTGGACACCGGGGAGCTGTTTTTT.

This clonotype has only a few counts. The chain links TRBV27 to TRBJ2-7, with 9 bases that match TRBD2. The junction had 10 bases not matched to a gene; V was cut back by 5 bases and J by 2 bases. CDR3 size: 16 residues. CDR1 MNHEY and CDR2 SMNVEV come from the germline V gene (reference sequence). DNA of the CDR3: TGTGCCAGCAGTCTACATTCTAGCGGGACAACCTACGAGCAGTACTTC. Translated: CASSLHSSGTTYEQYF.

The V gene is TRBV9, the J gene TRBJ2-1; 8 positions match TRBD1. The germline V gene has CDR1 SGDLS and CDR2 YYNGEE. CDR3 length: 15 amino acids. The ends lost 4 bases at V and 10 bases at J; junction bases unmatched: 13. The chain's CDR3 is CASSPRTGSLKEQFF. The CDR3, as DNA: TGTGCCAGCAGCCCTAGGACAGGGTCCCTCAAGGAGCAGTTCTTC.

This clonotype was picked up a small number of times. The chain uses TRBV20-1 and TRBJ2-4; 9 bases are a match to TRBD1. V gave up 3 bases and J gave up 0 bases; unmatched junction bases: 12. CDR3 length: 18 residues. CDR1 is DFQATT, CDR2 SNEGSKA, per germline (reference sequence). The CDR3 sequence is CSARPTLGQGVAKNIQYF. The CDR3 DNA reads TGCAGTGCTAGGCCTACCTTGGGACAGGGTGTAGCCAAAAACATTCAGTACTTC.